The 2 T cell receptor beta chains in this list originate from one sample, sequenced in a study of blood T cell repertoires in COVID-19 (TCRdb year 2020). The library was made by the immunoSEQ multiplex PCR assay. The table was pulled from immuneACCESS by TCRdb, which kept in-frame rearrangements only. Such tables lose some clones; where checked, under half of the loss comes from unresolved V genes, and the rest has no known cause. This sample is represented by some 220,000 clones; around 87% of them were singletons. The top ten clonotypes cover roughly 3% of the sample. The sample comprised PBMCs or T cells enriched from blood (not recorded which). The receptors originated from a woman aged 18 to 35 in a cohort exposed to, infected with or recovered from COVID-19 (not recorded which).

The chain joins TRBV6-8 to TRBJ1-6; 8 positions agree with TRBD1. J lost 2 bases, V lost 6 bases, and 3 bases had no gene match. There are 15 residues in the CDR3. Germline-derived CDR1 and CDR2 are MNHGY and SAAAGT. The CDR3 region has the DNA TGTGCCAGCAGCCACAGGGGGACCTATAATTCACCCCTCCACTTT. Protein: CASSHRGTYNSPLHF.

There are a few counts of this clone. The chain is built from TRBV29-1 and TRBJ1-1, with 8 bases matching TRBD1. J was trimmed by 4 bases and V by 6 bases; bases with no gene match: 7. Germline-derived CDR1 and CDR2 are SQVTM and ANQGSEA. The CDR3 has 13 amino acids. The CDR3 protein is CSVTQGEGTEAFF. CDR3 DNA sequence: TGCAGCGTCACACAGGGGGAAGGCACTGAAGCTTTCTTT. Complete variable domain (other parts from reference TRBV29-1 and TRBJ1-1): SAVISQKPSRDICQRGTSLTIQCQVDSQVTMMFWYRQQPGQSLTLIATANQGSEATYESGFVIDKFPISRPNLTFSTLTVSNMSPEDSSIYLCSVTQGEGTEAFFGQGTRLTVV.